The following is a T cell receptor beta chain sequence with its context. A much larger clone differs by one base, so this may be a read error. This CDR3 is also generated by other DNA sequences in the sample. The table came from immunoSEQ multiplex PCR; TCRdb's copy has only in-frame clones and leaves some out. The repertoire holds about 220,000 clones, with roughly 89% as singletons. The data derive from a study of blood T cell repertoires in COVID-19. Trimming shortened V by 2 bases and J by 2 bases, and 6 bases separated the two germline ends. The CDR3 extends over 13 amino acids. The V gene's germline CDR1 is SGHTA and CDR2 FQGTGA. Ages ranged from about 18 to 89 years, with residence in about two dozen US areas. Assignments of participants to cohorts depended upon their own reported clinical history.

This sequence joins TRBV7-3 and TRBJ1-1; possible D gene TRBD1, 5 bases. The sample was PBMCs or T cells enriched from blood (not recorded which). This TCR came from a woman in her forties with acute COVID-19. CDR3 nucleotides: TGTGCCAGCAGCTTACAGGGCAACACTGAAGCTTTCTTT. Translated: CASSLQGNTEAFF.